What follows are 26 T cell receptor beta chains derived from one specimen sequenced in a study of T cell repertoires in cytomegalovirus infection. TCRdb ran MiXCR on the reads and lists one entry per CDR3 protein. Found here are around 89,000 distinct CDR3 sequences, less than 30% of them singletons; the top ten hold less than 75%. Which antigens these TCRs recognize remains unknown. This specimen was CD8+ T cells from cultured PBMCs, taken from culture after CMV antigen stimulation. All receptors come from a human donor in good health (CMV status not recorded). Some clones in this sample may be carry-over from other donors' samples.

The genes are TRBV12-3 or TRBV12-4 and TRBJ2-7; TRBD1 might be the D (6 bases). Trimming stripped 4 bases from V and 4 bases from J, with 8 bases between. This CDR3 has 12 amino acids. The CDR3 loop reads CASSSTGYEQYF. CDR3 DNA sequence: TGTGCCAGCAGTTCGACAGGTTACGAGCAGTACTTC.

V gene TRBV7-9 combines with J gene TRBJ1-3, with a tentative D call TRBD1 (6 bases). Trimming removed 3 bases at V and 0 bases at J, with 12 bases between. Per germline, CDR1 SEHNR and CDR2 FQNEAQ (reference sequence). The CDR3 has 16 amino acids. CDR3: CASSFGQGSSGNTIYF. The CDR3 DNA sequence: TGTGCCAGCAGCTTTGGCCAGGGGAGCTCTGGAAACACCATATATTTT.

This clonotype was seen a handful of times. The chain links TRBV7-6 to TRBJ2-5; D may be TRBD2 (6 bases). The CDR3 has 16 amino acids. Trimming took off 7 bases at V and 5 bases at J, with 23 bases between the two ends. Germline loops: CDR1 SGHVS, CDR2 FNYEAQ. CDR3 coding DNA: TGTGCCAGCACCAAGCTTAGTATGACTAGTCGCGAGACCCAGTACTTC. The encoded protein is CASTKLSMTSRETQYF. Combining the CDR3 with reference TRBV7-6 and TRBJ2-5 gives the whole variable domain GAGVSQSPRYKVTKRGQDVALRCDPISGHVSLYWYRQALGQGPEFLTYFNYEAQQDKSGLPNDRFSAERPEGSISTLTIQRTEQRDSAMYRCASTKLSMTSRETQYFGPGTRLLVL.

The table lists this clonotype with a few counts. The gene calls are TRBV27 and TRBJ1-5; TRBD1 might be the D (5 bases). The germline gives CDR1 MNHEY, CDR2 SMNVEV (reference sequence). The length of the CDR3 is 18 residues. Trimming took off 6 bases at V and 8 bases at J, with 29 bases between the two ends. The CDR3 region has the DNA TGTGCCAGCAGCTCCACAGGAGCCTTGGAAAGGGGCAGCGAGCCCCAGCATTTT. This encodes CASSSTGALERGSEPQHF.

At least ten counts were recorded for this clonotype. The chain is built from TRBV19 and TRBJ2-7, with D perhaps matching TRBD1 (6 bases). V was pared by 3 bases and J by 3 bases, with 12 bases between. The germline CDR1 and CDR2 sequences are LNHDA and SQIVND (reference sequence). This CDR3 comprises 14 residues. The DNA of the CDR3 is TGTGCCAGTAGTATTTCAGGGGCCCTCTACGAGCAGTACTTC. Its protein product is CASSISGALYEQYF.

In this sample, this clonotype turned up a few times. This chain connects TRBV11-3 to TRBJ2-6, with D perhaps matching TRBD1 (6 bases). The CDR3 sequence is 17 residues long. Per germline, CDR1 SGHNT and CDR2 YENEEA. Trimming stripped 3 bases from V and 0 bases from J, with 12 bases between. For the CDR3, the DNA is TGTGCCAGCAGCTTTCAGGGGTCAAGCTCTGGGGCCAACGTCCTGACTTTC. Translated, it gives CASSFQGSSSGANVLTF.

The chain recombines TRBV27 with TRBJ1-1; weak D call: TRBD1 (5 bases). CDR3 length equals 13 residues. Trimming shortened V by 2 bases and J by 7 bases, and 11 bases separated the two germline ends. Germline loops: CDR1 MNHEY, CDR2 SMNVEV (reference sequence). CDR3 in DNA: TGTGCCAGCAGTTTAGGGAGGGGCCTTGAAGCTTTCTTT. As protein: CASSLGRGLEAFF.

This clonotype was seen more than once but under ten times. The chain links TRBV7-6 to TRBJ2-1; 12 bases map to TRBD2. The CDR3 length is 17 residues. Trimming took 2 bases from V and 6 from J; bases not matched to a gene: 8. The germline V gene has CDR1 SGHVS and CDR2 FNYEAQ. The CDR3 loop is CASSLPSGGGFGNEQFF. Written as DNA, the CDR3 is TGTGCCAGCAGCTTACCTAGCGGGGGGGGGTTTGGCAATGAGCAGTTCTTC.

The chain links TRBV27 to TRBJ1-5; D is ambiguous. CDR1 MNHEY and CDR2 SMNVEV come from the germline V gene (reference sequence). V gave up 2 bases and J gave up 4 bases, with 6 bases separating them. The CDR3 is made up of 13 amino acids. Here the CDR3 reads CASSLKGNQPQHF. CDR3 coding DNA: TGTGCCAGCAGTTTAAAGGGTAATCAGCCCCAGCATTTT.

As DNA, the CDR3 is TGCGCCAGCAGCACACGGGTCGGGACAGGGGTTGCCTACGAGCAGTACTTC. Its protein product is CASSTRVGTGVAYEQYF. The chain combines TRBV5-1 with TRBJ2-7; 10 bases are a match to TRBD1. V was clipped by 4 bases and J by 2 bases; unmatched bases: 12. CDR1 is SGHRS, CDR2 YFSETQ, per germline. CDR3 length equals 17 residues.

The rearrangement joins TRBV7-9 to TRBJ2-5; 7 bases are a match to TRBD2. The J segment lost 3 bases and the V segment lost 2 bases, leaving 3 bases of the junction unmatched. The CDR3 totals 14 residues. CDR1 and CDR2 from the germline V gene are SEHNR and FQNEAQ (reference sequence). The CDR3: CASSLRLAEETQYF. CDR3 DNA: TGTGCCAGCAGCTTACGACTAGCAGAAGAGACCCAGTACTTC.

CDR3 coding DNA: TGTGCCAGCAGCTTTTCCAGGGAGGAAAACACCGGGGAGCTGTTTTTT. Its translation is CASSFSREENTGELFF. This sequence joins TRBV7-8 and TRBJ2-2; D is possibly TRBD2 (6 bases). Trimming cost V 3 bases and J 2 bases, with 13 bases left between them. Germline CDR1 reads SGHVS; CDR2 reads FQNEAQ. This CDR3 comprises 16 residues.

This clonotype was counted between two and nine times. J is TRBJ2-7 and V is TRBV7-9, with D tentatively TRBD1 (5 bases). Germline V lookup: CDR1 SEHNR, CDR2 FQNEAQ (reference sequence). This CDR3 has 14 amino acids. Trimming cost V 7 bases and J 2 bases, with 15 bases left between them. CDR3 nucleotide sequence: TGTGCCAGCACCGAGACAGTGGCTCCCTACGAGCAGTACTTC. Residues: CASTETVAPYEQYF.

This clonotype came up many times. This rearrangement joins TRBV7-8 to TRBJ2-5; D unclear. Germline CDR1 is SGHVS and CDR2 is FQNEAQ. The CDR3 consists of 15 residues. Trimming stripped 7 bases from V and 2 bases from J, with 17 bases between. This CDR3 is CASTPGLAAQETQYF. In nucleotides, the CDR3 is TGTGCCAGCACCCCCGGTCTCGCGGCACAAGAGACCCAGTACTTC.

The CDR3 spells CSARGIYEQYF. The CDR3 DNA reads as TGCAGTGCTAGAGGGATCTACGAGCAGTACTTC. The gene calls are TRBV20-1 and TRBJ2-7; D not resolved. The germline CDR1 and CDR2 sequences are DFQATT and SNEGSKA (reference sequence). Trimming removed 1 base at V and 3 bases at J, with 4 bases between. The CDR3 contains 11 residues.

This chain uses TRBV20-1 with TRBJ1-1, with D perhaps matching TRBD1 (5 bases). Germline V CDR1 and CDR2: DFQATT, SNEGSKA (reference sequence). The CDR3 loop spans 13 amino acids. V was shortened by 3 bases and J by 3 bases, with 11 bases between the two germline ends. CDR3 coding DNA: TGCAGTGCTAGCGAGGGGTTTGACACTGAAGCTTTCTTT. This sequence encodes CSASEGFDTEAFF.

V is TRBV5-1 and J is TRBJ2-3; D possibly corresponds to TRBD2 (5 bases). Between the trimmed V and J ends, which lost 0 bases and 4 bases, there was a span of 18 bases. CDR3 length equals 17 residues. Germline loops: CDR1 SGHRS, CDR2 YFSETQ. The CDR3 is CASSLGFIGGSADTQYF. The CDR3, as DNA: TGCGCCAGCAGCTTGGGTTTTATTGGCGGTAGCGCAGATACGCAGTATTTT.

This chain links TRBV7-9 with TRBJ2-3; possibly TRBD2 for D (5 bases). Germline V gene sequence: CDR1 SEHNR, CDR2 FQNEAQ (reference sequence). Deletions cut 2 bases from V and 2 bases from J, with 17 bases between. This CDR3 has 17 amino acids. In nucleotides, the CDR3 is TGTGCCAGCAGCTTATCGTGGGAGAGGGCAGACACAGATACGCAGTATTTT. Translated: CASSLSWERADTDTQYF.

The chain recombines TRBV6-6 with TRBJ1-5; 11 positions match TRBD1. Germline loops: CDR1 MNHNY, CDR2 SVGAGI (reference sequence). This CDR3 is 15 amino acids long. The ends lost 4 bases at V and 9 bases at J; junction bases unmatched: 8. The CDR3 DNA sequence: TGTGCCAGCAGTTGGGACAGGGGGTGGGCAGGGCCCCAGCATTTT. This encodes CASSWDRGWAGPQHF.

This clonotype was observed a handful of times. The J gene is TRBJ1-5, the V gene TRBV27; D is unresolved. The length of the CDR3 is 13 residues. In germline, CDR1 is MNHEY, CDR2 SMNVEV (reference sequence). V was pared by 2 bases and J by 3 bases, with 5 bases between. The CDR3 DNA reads TGTGCCAGCAGTTTAGGTTTCAATCAGCCCCAGCATTTT. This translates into CASSLGFNQPQHF.

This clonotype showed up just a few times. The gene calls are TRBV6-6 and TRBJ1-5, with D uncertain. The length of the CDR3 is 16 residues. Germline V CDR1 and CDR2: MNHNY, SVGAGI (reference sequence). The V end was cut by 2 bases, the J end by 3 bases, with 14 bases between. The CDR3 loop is CASSYLVPGLNQPQHF. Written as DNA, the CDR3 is TGTGCCAGCAGTTACCTAGTGCCGGGTCTCAATCAGCCCCAGCATTTT.

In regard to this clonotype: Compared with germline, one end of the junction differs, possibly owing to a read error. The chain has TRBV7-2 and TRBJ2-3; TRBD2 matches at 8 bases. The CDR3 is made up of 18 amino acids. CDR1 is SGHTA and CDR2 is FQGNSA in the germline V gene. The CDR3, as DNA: TGTGCCAGCAACTTATTTGTAGCGGGGCCCCCCCCGACAGATATGCAGTATTTT. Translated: CASNLFVAGPPPTDMQYF.

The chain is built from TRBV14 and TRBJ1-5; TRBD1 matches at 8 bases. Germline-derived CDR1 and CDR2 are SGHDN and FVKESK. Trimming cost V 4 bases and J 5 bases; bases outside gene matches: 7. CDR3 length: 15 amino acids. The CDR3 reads CASSRDYRGDQPQHF. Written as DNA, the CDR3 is TGTGCCAGCAGCCGCGACTACAGGGGGGATCAGCCCCAGCATTTT.

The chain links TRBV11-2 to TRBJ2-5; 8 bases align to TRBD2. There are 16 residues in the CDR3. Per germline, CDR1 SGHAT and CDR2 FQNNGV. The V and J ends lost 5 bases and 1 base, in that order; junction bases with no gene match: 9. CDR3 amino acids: CASSLLGGGPQETQYF. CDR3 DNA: TGTGCCAGCAGCCTGCTCGGCGGGGGGCCCCAAGAGACCCAGTACTTC.

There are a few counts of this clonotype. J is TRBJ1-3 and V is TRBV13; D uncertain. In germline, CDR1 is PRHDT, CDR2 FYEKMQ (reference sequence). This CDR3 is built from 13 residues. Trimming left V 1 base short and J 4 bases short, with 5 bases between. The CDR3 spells CASSLDGGNTIYF. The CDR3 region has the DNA TGTGCCAGCAGCTTAGATGGGGGAAACACCATATATTTT.

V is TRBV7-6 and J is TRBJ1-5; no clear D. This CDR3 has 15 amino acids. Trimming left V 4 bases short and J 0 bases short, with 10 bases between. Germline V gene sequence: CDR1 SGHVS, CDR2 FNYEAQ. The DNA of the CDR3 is TGTGCCAGCAGCTCAACCGGGGATAGCAATCAGCCCCAGCATTTT. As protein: CASSSTGDSNQPQHF.